The T cell receptor beta chain under discussion was sequenced for a study of blood T cells in healthy people across ages. A second PCR, run for roughly 7 to 12 cycles, used a sample-barcoded 5' primer plus a J-beta primer mix. In TCRdb, the 5' RACE reads were re-called with MiXCR into one record per CDR3 protein. The sample lists approximately 880,000 distinct CDR3 sequences; around 48% were seen once. The V gene lost 4 bases and the J gene lost 11 bases, with 14 bases spanning the gap. CDR3 length equals 12 residues. CDR1 is LGHDT, CDR2 YNNKEL, per germline (reference sequence). This chain uses TRBV3-1 with TRBJ1-1; no clear D gene. The receptor comes from a man in his thirties or forties in good health. The sample comprised blood. The CDR3 coding sequence is TGTGCCAGCAGCCGTACCGGGGTTGGCGCTTTCTTT. Its protein is CASSRTGVGAFF.